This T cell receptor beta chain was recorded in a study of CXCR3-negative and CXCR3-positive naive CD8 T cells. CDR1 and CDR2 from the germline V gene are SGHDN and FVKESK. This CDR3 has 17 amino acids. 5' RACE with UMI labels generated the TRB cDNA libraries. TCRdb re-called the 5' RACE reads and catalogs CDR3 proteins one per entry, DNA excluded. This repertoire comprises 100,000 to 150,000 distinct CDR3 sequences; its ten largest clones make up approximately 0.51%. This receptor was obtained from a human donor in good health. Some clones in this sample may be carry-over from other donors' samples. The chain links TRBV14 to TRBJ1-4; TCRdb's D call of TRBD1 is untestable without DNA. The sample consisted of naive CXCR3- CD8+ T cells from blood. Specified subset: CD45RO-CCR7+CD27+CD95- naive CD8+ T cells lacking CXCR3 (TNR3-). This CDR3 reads CASSHVQGVLTNEKLFF.